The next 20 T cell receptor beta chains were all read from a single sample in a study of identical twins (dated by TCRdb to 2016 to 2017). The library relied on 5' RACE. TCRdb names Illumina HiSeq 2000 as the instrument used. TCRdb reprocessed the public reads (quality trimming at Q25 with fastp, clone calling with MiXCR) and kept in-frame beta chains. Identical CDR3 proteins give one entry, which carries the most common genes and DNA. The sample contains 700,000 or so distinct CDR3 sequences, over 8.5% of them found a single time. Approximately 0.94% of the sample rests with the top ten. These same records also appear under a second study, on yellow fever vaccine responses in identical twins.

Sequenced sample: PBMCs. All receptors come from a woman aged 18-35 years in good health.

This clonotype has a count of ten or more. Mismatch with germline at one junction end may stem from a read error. The CDR3 bases are TGCGCCAGCAGCTTGGCCCCCTACAATGAGCAGTTCTTC. Protein product: CASSLAPYNEQFF. The chain combines TRBV7-9 with TRBJ2-1; D gene ambiguous. From germline, CDR1 is SEHNR and CDR2 FQNEAQ (reference sequence). The length of the CDR3 is 13 residues.

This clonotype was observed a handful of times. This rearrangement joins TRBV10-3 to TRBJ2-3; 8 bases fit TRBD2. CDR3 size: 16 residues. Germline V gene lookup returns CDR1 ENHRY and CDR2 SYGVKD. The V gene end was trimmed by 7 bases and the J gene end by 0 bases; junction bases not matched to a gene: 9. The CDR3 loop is CAIMSLTSGSTDTQYF. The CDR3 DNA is TGTGCCATCATGAGTCTTACTAGCGGAAGCACAGATACGCAGTATTTT.

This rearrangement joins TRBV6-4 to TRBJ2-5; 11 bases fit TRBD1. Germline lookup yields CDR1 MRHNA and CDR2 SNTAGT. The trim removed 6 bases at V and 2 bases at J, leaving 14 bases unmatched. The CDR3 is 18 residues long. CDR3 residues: CASRPALPGQGVQETQYF. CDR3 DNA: TGTGCCAGCAGGCCAGCCCTGCCGGGACAGGGGGTGCAAGAGACCCAGTACTTC.

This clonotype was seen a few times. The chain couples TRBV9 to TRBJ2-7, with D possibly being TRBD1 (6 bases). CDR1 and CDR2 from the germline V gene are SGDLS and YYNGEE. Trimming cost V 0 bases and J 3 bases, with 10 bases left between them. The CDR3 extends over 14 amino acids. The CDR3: CASSVDAGDYEQYF. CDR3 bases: TGTGCCAGCAGCGTAGATGCAGGGGACTACGAGCAGTACTTC.

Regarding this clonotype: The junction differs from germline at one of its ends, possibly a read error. DNA for the CDR3: TGTGCCAGCAGCTTAGTTCCTGGAAAAACCATATATTTT. It yields the protein CASSLVPGKTIYF. The genes are TRBV7-9 and TRBJ1-3, with no clear D. The CDR3 contains 13 residues. Germline V CDR1 and CDR2: SEHNR, FQNEAQ (reference sequence). Together with reference TRBV7-9 and TRBJ1-3, the CDR3 gives the full variable domain: DTGVSQNPRHKITKRGQNVTFRCDPISEHNRLYWYRQTLGQGPEFLTYFQNEAQLEKSRLLSDRFSAERPKGSFSTLEIQRTEQGDSAMYLCASSLVPGKTIYFGEGSWLTVV.

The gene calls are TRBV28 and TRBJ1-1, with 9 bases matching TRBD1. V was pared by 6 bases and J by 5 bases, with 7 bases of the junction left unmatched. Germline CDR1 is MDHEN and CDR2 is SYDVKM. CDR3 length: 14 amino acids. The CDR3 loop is CASREGQGNTEAFF. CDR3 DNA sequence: TGTGCCAGCAGGGAGGGACAGGGAAATACTGAAGCTTTCTTT.

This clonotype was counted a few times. CDR3 residues: CASSVAVRKETQYF. DNA for the CDR3: TGTGCCAGCAGCGTAGCGGTTAGGAAGGAGACCCAGTACTTC. The chain employs TRBV9 and TRBJ2-5; the D is unclear. The germline V and J ends were trimmed by 0 bases and 5 bases, with 11 bases remaining between them. Germline CDR1 reads SGDLS; CDR2 reads YYNGEE. The CDR3 contains 14 residues.

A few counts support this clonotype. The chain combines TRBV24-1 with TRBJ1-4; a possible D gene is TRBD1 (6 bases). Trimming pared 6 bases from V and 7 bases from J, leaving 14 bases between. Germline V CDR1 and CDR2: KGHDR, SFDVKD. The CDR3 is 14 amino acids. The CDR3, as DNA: TGTGCCACCAGTACTCTCAAGGGGGGTGAAAAACTGTTTTTT. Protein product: CATSTLKGGEKLFF.

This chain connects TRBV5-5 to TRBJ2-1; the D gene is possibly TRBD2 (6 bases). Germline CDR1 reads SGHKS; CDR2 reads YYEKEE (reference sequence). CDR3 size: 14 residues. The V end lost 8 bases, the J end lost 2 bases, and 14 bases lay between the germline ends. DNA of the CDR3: TGTGCCAGGAGCCCTCGACTAGCCTACAATGAGCAGTTCTTC. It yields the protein CARSPRLAYNEQFF.

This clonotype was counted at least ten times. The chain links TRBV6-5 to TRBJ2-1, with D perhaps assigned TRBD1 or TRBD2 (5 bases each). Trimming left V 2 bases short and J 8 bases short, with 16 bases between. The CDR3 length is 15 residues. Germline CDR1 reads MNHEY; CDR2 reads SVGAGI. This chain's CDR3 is CASSYRSGAGDEQFF. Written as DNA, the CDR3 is TGTGCCAGCAGTTACCGCTCCGGGGCTGGCGATGAGCAGTTCTTC.

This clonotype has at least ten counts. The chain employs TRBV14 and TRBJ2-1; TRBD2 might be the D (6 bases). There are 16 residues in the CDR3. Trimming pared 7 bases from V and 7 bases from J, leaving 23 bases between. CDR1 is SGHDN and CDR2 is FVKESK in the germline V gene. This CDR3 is CASTEEAGQRWNEQFF. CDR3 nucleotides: TGTGCCAGCACCGAAGAGGCGGGGCAGCGTTGGAATGAGCAGTTCTTC.

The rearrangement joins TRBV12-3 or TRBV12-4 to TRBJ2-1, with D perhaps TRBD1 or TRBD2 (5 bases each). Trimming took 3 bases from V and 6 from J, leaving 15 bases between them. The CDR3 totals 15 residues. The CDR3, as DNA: TGTGCCAGCAGTTTTGGGACCCAACAGTCCAATGAGCAGTTCTTC. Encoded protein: CASSFGTQQSNEQFF.

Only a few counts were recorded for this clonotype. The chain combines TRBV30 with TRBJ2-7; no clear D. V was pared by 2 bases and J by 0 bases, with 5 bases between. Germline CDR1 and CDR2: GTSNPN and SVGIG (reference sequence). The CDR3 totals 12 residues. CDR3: CAWSTDSYEQYF. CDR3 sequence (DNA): TGTGCCTGGAGTACTGACTCCTACGAGCAGTACTTC.

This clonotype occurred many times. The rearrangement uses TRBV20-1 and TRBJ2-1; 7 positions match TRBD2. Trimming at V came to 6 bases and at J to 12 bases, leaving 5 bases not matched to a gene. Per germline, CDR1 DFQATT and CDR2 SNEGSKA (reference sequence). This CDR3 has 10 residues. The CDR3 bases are TGCAGTGCGCGGACTAGTGGGCAGTTCTTC. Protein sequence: CSARTSGQFF.

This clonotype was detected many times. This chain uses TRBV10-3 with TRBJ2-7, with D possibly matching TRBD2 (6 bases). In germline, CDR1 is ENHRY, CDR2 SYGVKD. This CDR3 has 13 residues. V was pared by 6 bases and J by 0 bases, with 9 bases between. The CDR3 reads CAIREGYSYEQYF. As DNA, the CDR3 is TGTGCCATCAGGGAGGGTTACTCCTACGAGCAGTACTTC.

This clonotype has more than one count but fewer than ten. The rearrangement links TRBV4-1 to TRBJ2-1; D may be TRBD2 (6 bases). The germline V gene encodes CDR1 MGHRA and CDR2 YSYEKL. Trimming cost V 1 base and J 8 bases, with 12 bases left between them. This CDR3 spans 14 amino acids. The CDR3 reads CASSQGGEADEQFF. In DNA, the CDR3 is TGCGCCAGCAGCCAAGGAGGGGAGGCAGATGAGCAGTTCTTC.

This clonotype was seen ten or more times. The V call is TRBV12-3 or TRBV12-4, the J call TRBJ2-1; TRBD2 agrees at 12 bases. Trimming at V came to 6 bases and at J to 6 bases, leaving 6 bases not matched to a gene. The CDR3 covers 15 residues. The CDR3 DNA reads TGTGCCAGCAGCAAGGGACTAGCGGGTCTCAATGAGCAGTTCTTC. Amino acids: CASSKGLAGLNEQFF.

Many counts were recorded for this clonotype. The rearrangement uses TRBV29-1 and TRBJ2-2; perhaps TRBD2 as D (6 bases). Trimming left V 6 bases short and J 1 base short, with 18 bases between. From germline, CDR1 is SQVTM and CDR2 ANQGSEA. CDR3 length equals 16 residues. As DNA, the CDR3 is TGCAGCGTGGTCCGCGCCGGGAGAGAGAACACCGGGGAGCTGTTTTTT. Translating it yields CSVVRAGRENTGELFF.

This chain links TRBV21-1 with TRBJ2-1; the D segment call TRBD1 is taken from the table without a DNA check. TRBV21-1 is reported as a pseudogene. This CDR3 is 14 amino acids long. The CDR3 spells CASSKAGTDNEQFF. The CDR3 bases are TGTGCCAGCAGCAAAGCCGGGACAGACAATGAGCAGTTCTTC.

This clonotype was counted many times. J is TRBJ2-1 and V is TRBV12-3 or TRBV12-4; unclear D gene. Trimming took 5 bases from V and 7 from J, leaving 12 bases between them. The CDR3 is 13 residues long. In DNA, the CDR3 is TGTGCCAGCAGTCTTGACAAGACGAATGAGCAGTTCTTC. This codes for CASSLDKTNEQFF.